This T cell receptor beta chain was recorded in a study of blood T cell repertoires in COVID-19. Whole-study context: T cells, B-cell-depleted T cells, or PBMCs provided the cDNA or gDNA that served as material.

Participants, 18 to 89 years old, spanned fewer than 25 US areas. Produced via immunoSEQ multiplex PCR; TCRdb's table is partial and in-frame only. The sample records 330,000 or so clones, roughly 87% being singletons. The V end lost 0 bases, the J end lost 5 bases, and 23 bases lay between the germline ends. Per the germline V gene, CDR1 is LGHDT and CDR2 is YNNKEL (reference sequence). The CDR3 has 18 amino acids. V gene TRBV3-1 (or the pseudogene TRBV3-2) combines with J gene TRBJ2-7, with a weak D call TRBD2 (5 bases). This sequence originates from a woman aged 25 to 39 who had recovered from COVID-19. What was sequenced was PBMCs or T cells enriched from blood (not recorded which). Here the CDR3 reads CASSQDLDFRGRDNEQYF. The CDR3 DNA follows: TGTGCCAGCAGCCAAGATTTGGACTTTCGAGGGCGAGATAACGAGCAGTACTTC.